Listed below are T cell receptor beta chains from one sample, sequenced in a study of T cells in localized non-small cell lung cancer. The table came from immunoSEQ multiplex PCR; TCRdb's copy has only in-frame clones and leaves some out. The table has around 36,000 clones, about 76% seen once. The sequenced sample was peripheral blood mononuclear cells, obtained before any cancer treatment. Source of these receptors: a male donor aged 60 or over with stage II lung adenocarcinoma. The CDR3 runs from the conserved cysteine through the conserved F or W. Each record gives: D gene, V gene, J gene, clone size, CDR3 DNA, CDR3 protein. D genes are given only for firm matches. The size of a clone is reported for some rows only, either as once, few or many, or as a class for expanded clones.

>TRBD1|TRBV2|TRBJ2-1|NA
TGTGCCAGCAGTGACGGGCAGGGGGCGAGCAATGAGCAGTTCTTC
CASSDGQGASNEQFF
>TRBD1|TRBV2|TRBJ2-2|NA
TGTGCCAGCAGCGGGGACAGGAGGTCCGGGGAGCTGTTTTTT
CASSGDRRSGELFF
>NA|TRBV15|TRBJ1-1|NA
TGTGCCACCAGCCCCCCACAGGGTATAGTGGTTGAAGCTTTCTTT
CATSPPQGIVVEAFF
>NA|TRBV2|TRBJ1-4|NA
TGTGCCAGCAGTGAATCGGGGGCGCGGGAAAAACTGTTTTTT
CASSESGAREKLFF
>TRBD2|TRBV9|TRBJ2-2|once
TGTGCCAGCAGCGAGACCCCGGGAGGGCCAACCGGGGAGCTGTTTTTT
CASSETPGGPTGELFF
>NA|TRBV27|TRBJ1-3|NA
TGTGCCAGCAGGCCCACGGGGGCTGGAAACACCATATATTTT
CASRPTGAGNTIYF
>NA|TRBV19|TRBJ1-1|NA
TGTGCCAGTAAGGACAGTTTTCTCTTCCGGAACACTGAAGCTTTCTTT
CASKDSFLFRNTEAFF
>NA|TRBV2|TRBJ2-1|NA
TGTGCCAGCAGTGAGGGAGGGGGCGGCTACAATGAGCAGTTCTTC
CASSEGGGGYNEQFF
>NA|TRBV18|TRBJ1-1|NA
TGTGCCAGCTCACCGCGGCAGGGAACAGCTTTCTTT
CASSPRQGTAFF
>NA|TRBV19|TRBJ2-4|NA
TGTGCCAGTAGTAGCGTTCCGGACCCGCTTTCGGTCAAAAACATTCAGTACTTC
CASSSVPDPLSVKNIQYF
>NA|TRBV29-1|TRBJ2-3|NA
TGCAGCGTCCCCCCCCGAGGAGATACGCAGTATTTT
CSVPPRGDTQYF
>NA|TRBV2|TRBJ1-6|NA
TGTGCCAGCAGTCTACATGTAGATCGGGCACCCCTCCACTTT
CASSLHVDRAPLHF
>TRBD2|TRBV5-1|TRBJ2-5|NA
TGCGCCAGCAGCTTCGGTAGGGAGGGGGAGACCCAGTACTTC
CASSFGREGETQYF
>NA|TRBV11-3|TRBJ2-2|NA
TGTGCCAGCAGCTGGGCGCACACCGGGGAGCTGTTTTTT
CASSWAHTGELFF